These T cell receptor beta chains were read from a single sample in a study of cytotoxic CD8 clonotypes in ibrutinib-treated CLL. TCRdb keeps only in-frame clones here, not all; method: immunoSEQ multiplex PCR. The sample gives 130,000 to 150,000 clones, approximately 90% of which show up once; 10% to 11% is in the top ten. Sequencing was performed on PBMCs, taken after 12 months of ibrutinib treatment. The receptors were sampled from a human donor with chronic lymphocytic leukemia. The CDR3 runs from the conserved cysteine through the conserved F or W. D genes are given only for firm matches. Clone size is given for some rows only: seen once, a few or many times, or a class if the clone is expanded.

cdr3_aa: CASSPASPQDRKSYEQYF
cdr3_nt: TGTGCCAGCAGTCCCGCCTCTCCACAGGACAGAAAATCCTACGAGCAGTACTTC
v_call: TRBV7-9
clone_size: NA
j_call: TRBJ2-7
d_call: NA

cdr3_aa: CASREQDKPQHF
cdr3_nt: TGTGCCAGCAGGGAGCAGGATAAGCCCCAGCATTTT
v_call: TRBV28
clone_size: NA
j_call: TRBJ1-5
d_call: NA

cdr3_aa: CASSLTGVGTEAFF
cdr3_nt: TGTGCCAGCAGCCTCACAGGGGTTGGCACTGAAGCTTTCTTT
v_call: TRBV25-1
clone_size: NA
j_call: TRBJ1-1
d_call: TRBD1

cdr3_aa: CASSSVANTGELFF
cdr3_nt: TGTGCCAGCAGCTCGGTAGCGAACACCGGGGAGCTGTTTTTT
v_call: TRBV13
clone_size: NA
j_call: TRBJ2-2
d_call: NA

cdr3_aa: CASSLAVGWAKSSYNEQFF
cdr3_nt: TGTGCCAGCAGCTTAGCGGTCGGCTGGGCAAAAAGCTCCTACAATGAGCAGTTCTTC
v_call: TRBV7-8
clone_size: NA
j_call: TRBJ2-1
d_call: NA

cdr3_aa: CASSTLWAQGPNYEQYF
cdr3_nt: TGTGCCAGCAGCACCTTATGGGCTCAGGGTCCGAACTACGAGCAGTACTTC
v_call: TRBV7-9
clone_size: NA
j_call: TRBJ2-7
d_call: NA

cdr3_aa: CASTGSMGGPGELFF
cdr3_nt: TGTGCCAGCACAGGTTCTATGGGAGGGCCCGGGGAGCTGTTTTTT
v_call: TRBV6-5
clone_size: NA
j_call: TRBJ2-2
d_call: TRBD2

cdr3_aa: CASSLWISQGEVEAFF
cdr3_nt: TGTGCCAGCAGTTTATGGATAAGTCAGGGGGAAGTTGAAGCTTTCTTT
v_call: TRBV28
clone_size: NA
j_call: TRBJ1-1
d_call: TRBD1

cdr3_aa: CASSLDRGRGTEAFF
cdr3_nt: TGTGCCAGCAGTTTAGATCGGGGCAGGGGGACTGAAGCTTTCTTT
v_call: TRBV28
clone_size: once
j_call: TRBJ1-1
d_call: TRBD1

cdr3_aa: CASSSPTSGLGDSYEQYF
cdr3_nt: TGTGCCAGCAGCTCCCCCACTAGCGGCCTAGGGGATTCCTACGAGCAGTACTTC
v_call: TRBV7-2
clone_size: NA
j_call: TRBJ2-7
d_call: TRBD2

cdr3_aa: CASSLAPKGIAFF
cdr3_nt: TGTGCCAGCAGCCTAGCGCCGAAGGGGATAGCTTTCTTT
v_call: TRBV2
clone_size: NA
j_call: TRBJ1-1
d_call: NA

cdr3_aa: CASRWDSGGADTQYF
cdr3_nt: TGTGCCAGTAGATGGGATAGCGGGGGGGCAGATACGCAGTATTTT
v_call: TRBV19
clone_size: NA
j_call: TRBJ2-3
d_call: TRBD2

cdr3_aa: CASSLVQGRLSSSTDTQYF
cdr3_nt: TGTGCCAGCAGCTTAGTACAGGGCCGACTAAGTTCTAGCACAGATACGCAGTATTTT
v_call: TRBV7-9
clone_size: NA
j_call: TRBJ2-3
d_call: NA

cdr3_aa: CAWSVFAANTGELFF
cdr3_nt: TGTGCCTGGAGTGTATTCGCGGCCAACACCGGGGAGCTGTTTTTT
v_call: TRBV30
clone_size: NA
j_call: TRBJ2-2
d_call: NA

cdr3_aa: CASSYSGGKAFF
cdr3_nt: TGTGCCAGCAGTTACTCGGGTGGGAAAGCTTTCTTT
v_call: TRBV6-5
clone_size: once
j_call: TRBJ1-1
d_call: NA

cdr3_aa: CSAAADLSTKNIQYF
cdr3_nt: TGCAGCGCAGCGGCGGATCTTAGTACCAAAAACATTCAGTACTTC
v_call: TRBV29-1
clone_size: NA
j_call: TRBJ2-4
d_call: NA

cdr3_aa: CASSPDSDRTNYGYTF
cdr3_nt: TGTGCCAGCAGCCCTGACAGCGATAGAACTAACTATGGCTACACCTTC
v_call: TRBV7-2
clone_size: NA
j_call: TRBJ1-2
d_call: NA

cdr3_aa: CASSPADEQYF
cdr3_nt: TGTGCCAGCTCACCAGCAGACGAGCAGTACTTC
v_call: TRBV18
clone_size: NA
j_call: TRBJ2-7
d_call: NA

cdr3_aa: CASSHAGVYNEQFF
cdr3_nt: TGTGCCAGCAGCCACGCCGGGGTATACAATGAGCAGTTCTTC
v_call: TRBV7-8
clone_size: NA
j_call: TRBJ2-1
d_call: NA

cdr3_aa: CAWSDSYEQYF
cdr3_nt: TGTGCCTGGAGTGACAGTTACGAGCAGTACTTC
v_call: TRBV30
clone_size: NA
j_call: TRBJ2-7
d_call: NA

cdr3_aa: CASSKFGRSFAF
cdr3_nt: TGTGCCAGCAGTAAATTCGGCAGGTCGTTCGCCTTC
v_call: TRBV27
clone_size: NA
j_call: TRBJ1-2
d_call: NA

cdr3_aa: CASSTREGETQYF
cdr3_nt: TGTGCCAGCTCAACCCGGGAGGGGGAGACCCAGTACTTC
v_call: TRBV2
clone_size: NA
j_call: TRBJ2-5
d_call: TRBD2

cdr3_aa: CASRGPPIGNTGELFF
cdr3_nt: TGTGCCAGTAGGGGTCCTCCGATCGGGAACACCGGGGAGCTGTTTTTT
v_call: TRBV19
clone_size: NA
j_call: TRBJ2-2
d_call: NA

cdr3_aa: CASRSGAALGNQPQHF
cdr3_nt: TGTGCCAGTAGGTCGGGGGCCGCCCTGGGTAATCAGCCCCAGCATTTT
v_call: TRBV19
clone_size: NA
j_call: TRBJ1-5
d_call: NA

cdr3_aa: CASSDLRTDGYTF
cdr3_nt: TGTGCCAGCAGTGATCTAAGGACAGATGGCTACACCTTC
v_call: TRBV2
clone_size: NA
j_call: TRBJ1-2
d_call: NA

cdr3_aa: CASSLWGTRVNTDTQYF
cdr3_nt: TGTGCCAGCAGCTTATGGGGGACCCGGGTAAACACAGATACGCAGTATTTT
v_call: TRBV5-4
clone_size: NA
j_call: TRBJ2-3
d_call: NA

cdr3_aa: CASSFSGGNTEAFF
cdr3_nt: TGTGCCAGCAGTTTTTCAGGGGGAAACACTGAAGCTTTCTTT
v_call: TRBV27
clone_size: NA
j_call: TRBJ1-1
d_call: TRBD1

cdr3_aa: CASSSGVYEQYF
cdr3_nt: TGTGCCAGCAGCTCAGGAGTATACGAGCAGTACTTC
v_call: TRBV5-5
clone_size: NA
j_call: TRBJ2-7
d_call: NA